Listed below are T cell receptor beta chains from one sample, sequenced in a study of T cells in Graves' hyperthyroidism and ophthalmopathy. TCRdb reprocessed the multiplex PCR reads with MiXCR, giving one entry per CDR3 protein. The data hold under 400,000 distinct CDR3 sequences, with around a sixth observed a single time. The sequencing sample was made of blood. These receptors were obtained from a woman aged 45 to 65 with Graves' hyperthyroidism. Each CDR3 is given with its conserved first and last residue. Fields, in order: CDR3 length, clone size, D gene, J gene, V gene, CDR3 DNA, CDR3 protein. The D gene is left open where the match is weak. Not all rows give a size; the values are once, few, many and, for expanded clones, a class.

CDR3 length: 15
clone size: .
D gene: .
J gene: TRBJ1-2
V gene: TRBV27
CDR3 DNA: TGTGCCAGCAGTTTAAGGGGGGGAACTAACTATGGCTACACCTTC
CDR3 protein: CASSLRGGTNYGYTF

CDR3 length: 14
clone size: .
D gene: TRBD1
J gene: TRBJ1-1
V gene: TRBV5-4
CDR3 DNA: TGTGCCAGCAGCTTGGGAGGACAGGGGGCTATAGCTTTCTTT
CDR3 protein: CASSLGGQGAIAFF

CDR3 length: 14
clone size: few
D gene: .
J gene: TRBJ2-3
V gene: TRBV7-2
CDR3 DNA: TGTGCCAGCAGCCCCGGCCTGTGGCCAGATACGCAGTATTTT
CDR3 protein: CASSPGLWPDTQYF

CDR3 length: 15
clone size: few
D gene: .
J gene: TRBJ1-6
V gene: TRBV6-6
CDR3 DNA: TGTGCCAGCAGTTACCCCACAGGGAATAATTCACCCCTCCACTTT
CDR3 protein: CASSYPTGNNSPLHF

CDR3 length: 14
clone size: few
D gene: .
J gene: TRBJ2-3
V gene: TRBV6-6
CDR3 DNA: TGTGCCAGCAGTTACTCTCCGGGCACAGATACGCAGTATTTT
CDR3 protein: CASSYSPGTDTQYF

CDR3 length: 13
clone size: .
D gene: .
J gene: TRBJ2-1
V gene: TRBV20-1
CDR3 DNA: TGCAGTGCTCCCTGGGGGGCAGGGACTGAGCAGTTCTTC
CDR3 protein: CSAPWGAGTEQFF

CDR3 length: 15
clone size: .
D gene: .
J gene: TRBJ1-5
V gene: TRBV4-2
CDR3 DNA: TGTGCCAGCAGCCAAGTGGAGGACATCAATCAGCCCCAGCATTTT
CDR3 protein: CASSQVEDINQPQHF

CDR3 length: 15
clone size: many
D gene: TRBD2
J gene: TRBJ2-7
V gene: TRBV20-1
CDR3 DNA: TGCAGTGCTAGAGTACCGGGCGGGAGGGCTGTTGAGCAGTACTTC
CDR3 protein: CSARVPGGRAVEQYF

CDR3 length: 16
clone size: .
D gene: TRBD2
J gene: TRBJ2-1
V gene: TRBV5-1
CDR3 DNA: TGCGCCAGCAGCTCTTCTGCGGGGGGGCAGTTCAATGAGCAGTTCTTC
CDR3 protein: CASSSSAGGQFNEQFF

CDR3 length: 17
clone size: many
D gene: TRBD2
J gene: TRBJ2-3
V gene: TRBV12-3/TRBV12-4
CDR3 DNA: TGTGCCAGCAGTTTACCCCAACTAGCGGGAAGCACAGATACGCAGTATTTT
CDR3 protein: CASSLPQLAGSTDTQYF

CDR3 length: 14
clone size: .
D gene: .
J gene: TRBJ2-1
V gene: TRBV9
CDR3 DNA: TGTGCCAGCAGCGTAGGGGGGACGCACAATGAGCAGTTCTTC
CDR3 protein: CASSVGGTHNEQFF

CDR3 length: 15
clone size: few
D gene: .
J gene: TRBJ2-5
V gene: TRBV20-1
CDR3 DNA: TGCAGTGCTTTTGGCCCTGCGATCAAGGGGGAGACCCAGTACTTC
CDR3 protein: CSAFGPAIKGETQYF

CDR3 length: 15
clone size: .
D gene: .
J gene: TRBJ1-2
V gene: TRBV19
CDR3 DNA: TGTGCCAGTAGTATAGTAACGGGGGCAATGGATGGCTACACCTTC
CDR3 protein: CASSIVTGAMDGYTF

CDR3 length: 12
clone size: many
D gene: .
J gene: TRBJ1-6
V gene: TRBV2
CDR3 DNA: TGTGCCAGCAGTGCGACCGAATCACCCCTCCACTTT
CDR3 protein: CASSATESPLHF

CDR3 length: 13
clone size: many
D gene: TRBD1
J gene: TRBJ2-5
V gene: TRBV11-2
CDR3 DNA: TGTGCCAGCAGCCCCGGGACAGGTTTCATGGAGTACTTC
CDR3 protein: CASSPGTGFMEYF

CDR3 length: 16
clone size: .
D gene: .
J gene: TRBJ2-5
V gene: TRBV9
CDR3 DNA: TGTGCCAGCAGCGTAGCGGCGAGTCTCTCCCAAGAGACCCAGTACTTC
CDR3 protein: CASSVAASLSQETQYF

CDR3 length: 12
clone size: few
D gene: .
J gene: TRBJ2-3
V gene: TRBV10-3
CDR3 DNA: TGTGCCATCTCCCGGAGCGCAGATACGCAGTATTTT
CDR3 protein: CAISRSADTQYF

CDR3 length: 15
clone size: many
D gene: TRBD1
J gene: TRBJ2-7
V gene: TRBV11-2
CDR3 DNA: TGTGCCAGCAGCCGACAGGGCCTCTCTTCCTACGAGCAGTACTTC
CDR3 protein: CASSRQGLSSYEQYF